A selection of T cell receptor beta chains follows, all from one sample in a study of naive and memory T cell subsets. TCRdb reprocessed the UMI-ligation and nested PCR reads via MiXCR and lists one record per CDR3 protein. Seen here are over 20,000 distinct CDR3 sequences, 8% to 13% observed once, and the top ten hold 15% to 20%. Sequenced input: central memory CD8+ T cells from blood. These receptors all stem from a human donor in good health. CDR3s include the opening cysteine and the closing phenylalanine or tryptophan. Fields, in order: D gene, J gene, V gene, clone size, CDR3 DNA, CDR3 protein. A D gene is named only where the DNA matches it firmly. Size tells how often a clone was seen (once, few, many) or the class of an expanded clone, and some rows leave it out.

- | TRBJ1-1 | TRBV7-2 | few | TGTGCCAGCAGCTTGACAGCTAACACTGAAGCTTTCTTT | CASSLTANTEAFF
- | TRBJ2-7 | TRBV10-3 | - | TGTGCCATCAGTGAGCCAGGGCGACAGGACGAGCAGTACTTC | CAISEPGRQDEQYF
- | TRBJ2-7 | TRBV7-8 | medium-sized | TGTGCCACAAGCTTAGGGTTTTCCTACGAGCAGTACTTC | CATSLGFSYEQYF
TRBD1 | TRBJ2-7 | TRBV20-1 | few | TGCAGTGCTAGGGACCGGGACAGGGGGTCCTACGAGCAGTACTTC | CSARDRDRGSYEQYF
TRBD2 | TRBJ2-5 | TRBV5-6 | few | TGTGCCAGCAGCTCGACTAGCGGCCAAGAGACCCAGTACTTC | CASSSTSGQETQYF
- | TRBJ2-7 | TRBV7-9 | - | TGTGCCAGCAGCCGGGGTCTCCTCAACGAGCAGTACTTC | CASSRGLLNEQYF
TRBD1 | TRBJ2-1 | TRBV7-6 | - | TGTGCCAGCAGCGCGGCCGGGACAGGGTTCAATGAGCAGTTCTTC | CASSAAGTGFNEQFF
- | TRBJ2-1 | TRBV20-1 | many | TGCAGTGCTAGAGATTTTAGGGGCGAACTAGGGAATGAGCAGTTCTTC | CSARDFRGELGNEQFF
- | TRBJ2-7 | TRBV12-3/TRBV12-4 | few | TGTGCCAGCAGTTTAGAGGTAGGCTACGAGCAGTACTTC | CASSLEVGYEQYF
TRBD2 | TRBJ2-1 | TRBV4-3 | few | TGCGCCAGCAGCCAAGATCGGCCTAGCGGGGGGTACAATGAGCAGTTCTTC | CASSQDRPSGGYNEQFF
- | TRBJ2-1 | TRBV4-2 | - | TGTGCCAGCAGCGCAACTCGGTCCCCGGGATCTGAGCAGTTCTTC | CASSATRSPGSEQFF
TRBD1 | TRBJ1-5 | TRBV25-1 | - | TGTGCCAGCAGAGGACCAGGGGGAGACAATCAGCCCCAGCATTTT | CASRGPGGDNQPQHF
TRBD2 | TRBJ2-1 | TRBV19 | few | TGTGCCAGTAGTTGGACTAGCGGGAGGATCGATGAGCAGTTCTTC | CASSWTSGRIDEQFF
- | TRBJ2-6 | TRBV4-2 | - | TGTGCCAGCAGCCAAGGTCCAGCGGTCGGTGGTGGGGCCAACGTCCTGACTTTC | CASSQGPAVGGGANVLTF
- | TRBJ2-7 | TRBV21-1 | many | TGTGCCAGCAGCACCGATTCGGGACTAGCGGGAGAAGGGCCCGGGAGCGAGCAGTACTTC | CASSTDSGLAGEGPGSEQYF
TRBD2 | TRBJ2-7 | TRBV2 | few | TGTGCCAGCAGTGAAGGAGGCGGGAGCTCCTACGAGCAGTACTTC | CASSEGGGSSYEQYF
- | TRBJ1-1 | TRBV6-2/TRBV6-3 | many | TGTGCCAGCATCGACCCCCGCATGAACACTGAAGCTTTCTTT | CASIDPRMNTEAFF
TRBD2 | TRBJ2-7 | TRBV3-1 | few | TGTGCCAGCAGCCGACGGGATGTTAGCGGGGGGTACTCCTACGAGCAGTACTTC | CASSRRDVSGGYSYEQYF
TRBD2 | TRBJ2-7 | TRBV3-1 | - | TGTGCCAGCAGCCAAGAAAGCGGGAGGTCCTACGAGCAGTACTTC | CASSQESGRSYEQYF
TRBD1 | TRBJ1-6 | TRBV20-1 | many | TGCAGTGCTCGTGACAGGGGGATAAGCTCCTATAATTCACCCCTCCACTTT | CSARDRGISSYNSPLHF
- | TRBJ2-1 | TRBV7-9 | - | TGTGCCAGCAGCTTCGTAAATAGGGCGAGCGGGTTCTTC | CASSFVNRASGFF
TRBD2 | TRBJ2-1 | TRBV7-6 | - | TGTGCCAGCAGCTGGGGTAGCGGGAGGGCTCTGAGCTCCTACAATGAGCAGTTCTTC | CASSWGSGRALSSYNEQFF
- | TRBJ2-2 | TRBV5-4 | - | TGTGCCAGCAGCTACGGGACTGGAATTTACCGGGAGCTGTTTTTT | CASSYGTGIYRELFF
- | TRBJ2-7 | TRBV27 | - | TGTGCCAGCAGTTTATCGGCAGGTTCGTACGAGCAGTACTTC | CASSLSAGSYEQYF
- | TRBJ2-2 | TRBV12-3/TRBV12-4 | large | TGTGCCAGCAGTTTTCTCGGGGAGCTGTTTTTT | CASSFLGELFF
TRBD2 | TRBJ2-7 | TRBV5-6 | few | TGTGCCAGCAGCCACCGGACAGGCGGGAGGGGATACGAGCAGTACTTC | CASSHRTGGRGYEQYF
TRBD1 | TRBJ2-2 | TRBV9 | - | TGTGCCAGCAGTTTCGGGACAGGGGACACCGGGGAGCTGTTTTTT | CASSFGTGDTGELFF
- | TRBJ1-2 | TRBV7-6 | few | TGTGCCAGCAGCTTAGGAGGGAACTATGGCTACACCTTC | CASSLGGNYGYTF
TRBD2 | TRBJ2-3 | TRBV7-2 | - | TGTGCCAGCAGCTCCCCCCGGGAGAGCGGGGGGGGGGCTAGCACAGATACGCAGTATTTT | CASSSPRESGGGASTDTQYF
TRBD2 | TRBJ2-1 | TRBV6-5 | - | TGTGCCAGCAGCTCCGGGACTAGCGTCGACAATGAGCAGTTCTTC | CASSSGTSVDNEQFF
TRBD2 | TRBJ2-1 | TRBV7-6 | - | TGTGCCAGCAGCTTAGCTAGCGGGAGAGTCTACAATGAGCAGTTCTTC | CASSLASGRVYNEQFF
TRBD2 | TRBJ2-1 | TRBV6-1 | - | TGTGCCAGCAGTGAGGTAGCGGGAGACTACAATGAGCAGTTCTTC | CASSEVAGDYNEQFF
TRBD2 | TRBJ2-7 | TRBV6-5 | - | TGTGCCAGCAGCCCGACTAGCGGATCCTACGAGCAGTACTTC | CASSPTSGSYEQYF
- | TRBJ2-2 | TRBV10-3 | many | TGTGCCATCCCCGGCACTACGAACACCGGGGAGCTGTTTTTT | CAIPGTTNTGELFF
TRBD2 | TRBJ2-2 | TRBV28 | few | TGTGCCAGCAGTCCGGGACTAGCGGTTACCGGGGAGCTGTTTTTT | CASSPGLAVTGELFF
TRBD2 | TRBJ2-4 | TRBV6-6 | many | TGTGCCAGCAGTTACTCTCCCACTAGCGGGAGTTACATTCAGTACTTC | CASSYSPTSGSYIQYF
TRBD2 | TRBJ2-1 | TRBV28 | medium-sized | TGTGCCAGCAGTCCCCCGACGAGCGGGAGGGCGAATGAGCAGTTCTTC | CASSPPTSGRANEQFF
- | TRBJ1-1 | TRBV28 | many | TGTGCCAGCAGTTTTACGTTGCCCGAAGCTTTCTTT | CASSFTLPEAFF
TRBD2 | TRBJ2-1 | TRBV9 | medium-sized | TGTGCCAGCAGCCCCCGGACTAGCAGGTACAATGAGCAGTTCTTC | CASSPRTSRYNEQFF
- | TRBJ2-3 | TRBV12-3/TRBV12-4 | - | TGTGCCAGCAGTTTTCCTTCCGGACGGCTTAGCACAGATACGCAGTATTTT | CASSFPSGRLSTDTQYF
TRBD1 | TRBJ1-5 | TRBV7-8 | few | TGTGCCAGCAGCTTAGCGGGACAGGGGGCTAATCAGCCCCAGCATTTT | CASSLAGQGANQPQHF
TRBD2 | TRBJ2-1 | TRBV20-1 | few | TGCAGTGCTAGCCGTCGTTGGGGAGAATTAGCGGGAGTTCCGAAGCGCAATGAGCAGTTCTTC | CSASRRWGELAGVPKRNEQFF
TRBD2 | TRBJ2-7 | TRBV6-2/TRBV6-3 | - | TGTGCCAGCAAACCGGGACTAGCGGGACGGGAGCAGTACTTC | CASKPGLAGREQYF
- | TRBJ1-2 | TRBV10-2 | many | TGCGCCAGCAGTGAGTCGAAGGCTTATGGCTACACCTTC | CASSESKAYGYTF
- | TRBJ1-1 | TRBV12-3/TRBV12-4 | few | TGTGCCAGCAGTTTGGCTGGATGGAGAAACACTGAAGCTTTCTTT | CASSLAGWRNTEAFF
TRBD2 | TRBJ2-5 | TRBV28 | - | TGTGCCAGCAGTGAACTAGCGGGAGTTATCCAAGAGACCCAGTACTTC | CASSELAGVIQETQYF
TRBD2 | TRBJ2-7 | TRBV28 | many | TGTGCCAGCAGACATCGGACTAGCGGTATCACTACCTACGAGCAGTACTTC | CASRHRTSGITTYEQYF
TRBD2 | TRBJ2-7 | TRBV2 | - | TGTGCCAGCAGGCTAGCGGAAACCCACGAGCAGTACTTC | CASRLAETHEQYF
- | TRBJ1-4 | TRBV6-1 | many | TGTGCCAGCAGTGAAGTCGGGGTCCGGACCATTAATGAAAAACTGTTTTTT | CASSEVGVRTINEKLFF
- | TRBJ1-1 | TRBV10-3 | many | TGTGCCATCAGCCAGGGTCCAGATGAAGCTTTCTTT | CAISQGPDEAFF
- | TRBJ1-5 | TRBV7-9 | many | TGTGCCAGCAGCTGGGGAGGAGATCAGCCCCAGCATTTT | CASSWGGDQPQHF
- | TRBJ2-1 | TRBV6-1 | many | TGTGCCAGCAGTGAAGCGACGTCTGCGGGGCCGTGGGATGAGCAGTTCTTC | CASSEATSAGPWDEQFF
TRBD1 | TRBJ2-3 | TRBV6-4 | - | TGTGCCAGCAGGGGGACAGGAGTCACAGATACGCAGTATTTT | CASRGTGVTDTQYF
- | TRBJ2-7 | TRBV28 | many | TGTGCCAGCAGTGAAAGTAGGACGGAGCAGTACTTC | CASSESRTEQYF
- | TRBJ2-4 | TRBV14 | few | TGTGCCAGCAGCCAAGACGACACCGTTCAGTACTTC | CASSQDDTVQYF
- | TRBJ2-4 | TRBV5-6 | few | TGTGCCAGCAGCTTAAAGGCGAAACACATTCAGTACTTC | CASSLKAKHIQYF
TRBD2 | TRBJ2-5 | TRBV25-1 | few | TGTGGGTCTAGCGGGAGAGAGACCCAGTACTTC | CGSSGRETQYF
- | TRBJ2-7 | TRBV20-1 | many | TGCAGTGCTAGAGATACCGACAGTTACTACGAGCAGTACTTC | CSARDTDSYYEQYF
- | TRBJ1-5 | TRBV6-6 | - | TGTGCCAGCAGTAGTGCCGGGGGTCATCAGCCCCAGCATTTT | CASSSAGGHQPQHF